The 8 T cell receptor beta chains below were found in one sample sequenced in a study of CD8+ T cells in alopecia areata. Regarding treatment: oral pan-JAK inhibitor, 5-10 mg twice daily. After isolation, RNA underwent reverse transcription to generate cDNA as the sequencing template. Some clones are missing from TCRdb's copy, which holds only in-frame ones; the method was immunoSEQ multiplex PCR. The sample records over 100,000 clones, 53% being singletons. The sequenced sample was CD4+ T cells sorted from blood, obtained at week 4, from a patient treated with tofacitinib. The receptors derive from a human donor with alopecia areata.

This clone was seen only a few times. V gene TRBV6-6 combines with J gene TRBJ2-1, with a weak D call TRBD2 (6 bases). Trimming took off 10 bases at V and 7 bases at J, with 17 bases between the two ends. CDR3 length equals 13 residues. CDR1 and CDR2 from the germline V gene are MNHNY and SVGAGI (reference sequence). The CDR3 sequence is CATRLGRHNEQFF. In DNA, the CDR3 is TGTGCCACCCGACTTGGGAGGCATAATGAGCAGTTCTTC.

The genes are TRBV29-1 and TRBJ2-5; maybe TRBD1 (6 bases). Germline values: CDR1 SQVTM, CDR2 ANQGSEA. Deletions cut 8 bases from V and 2 bases from J, with 15 bases between. This CDR3 has 13 amino acids. The CDR3 sequence is CSPGTPAQETQYF. The CDR3 nucleotides are TGCAGCCCCGGGACACCCGCGCAAGAGACCCAGTACTTC.

Judged by abundance, this clone is medium-sized. The DNA is omitted, as the CDR3 cannot be located on it reliably, and the CDR3 follows TCRdb's listing. The rearrangement links TRBV12-5 to TRBJ1-2. Germline-derived CDR1 and CDR2 are LGHNT and FRNRAP. With termini counted, the CDR3 has 11 amino acids. The CDR3 sequence: CASGSVRGYTF.

This clone was recorded a few times. The V gene is TRBV29-1, the J gene TRBJ2-7, with 7 positions matching TRBD1. V dropped 6 bases and J dropped 6; count of bases not matched to a gene: 2. CDR1 and CDR2 from the germline V gene are SQVTM and ANQGSEA. The length of the CDR3 is 10 residues. The CDR3 DNA sequence: TGCAGCGTGGGGGACAGCGAGCAGTACTTC. Encoded protein: CSVGDSEQYF.

This chain connects TRBV30 to TRBJ2-1; TRBD2 matches 7 bases. Germline V lookup: CDR1 GTSNPN, CDR2 SVGIG (reference sequence). The CDR3 length is 13 residues. J was trimmed by 6 bases and V by 3 bases; bases with no gene match: 5. This chain's CDR3 is CAWSGRFGNEQFF. DNA for the CDR3: TGTGCCTGGAGCGGGAGGTTTGGCAATGAGCAGTTCTTC.

The V gene is TRBV9, the J gene TRBJ1-2, with 8 nucleotides matching TRBD1. The CDR3 totals 13 residues. Trimming at V came to 3 bases and at J to 5 bases, leaving 3 bases not matched to a gene. Germline CDR1 SGDLS, CDR2 YYNGEE. CDR3 in DNA: TGTGCCAGCAGCGCTACAGGGGGGTATGGCTACACCTTC. Amino acid sequence: CASSATGGYGYTF. The full variable domain, its missing parts supplied by reference TRBV9 and TRBJ1-2, is DSGVTQTPKHLITATGQRVTLRCSPRSGDLSVYWYQQSLDQGLQFLIQYYNGEERAKGNILERFSAQQFPDLHSELNLSSLELGDSALYFCASSATGGYGYTFGSGTRLTVV.

This clone was counted a few times. The CDR3 reads CASSLGTGGDVFF. CDR3 DNA: TGTGCCAGCAGCCTAGGGACAGGGGGGGATGTTTTCTTT. This chain uses TRBV14 with TRBJ1-1; TRBD1 agrees at 11 bases. CDR1 SGHDN and CDR2 FVKESK come from the germline V gene. The trim removed 4 bases at V and 13 bases at J, leaving 8 bases unmatched. The CDR3 length is 13 residues.

V gene TRBV30 combines with J gene TRBJ1-5; maybe TRBD1 (5 bases). The CDR3 contains 15 residues. V was clipped by 3 bases and J by 0 bases, with 12 bases between them. The germline V gene has CDR1 GTSNPN and CDR2 SVGIG (reference sequence). The CDR3 region has the DNA TGTGCCTGGAGCGGGGCTATGTATAGCAATCAGCCCCAGCATTTT. Translating gives CAWSGAMYSNQPQHF.